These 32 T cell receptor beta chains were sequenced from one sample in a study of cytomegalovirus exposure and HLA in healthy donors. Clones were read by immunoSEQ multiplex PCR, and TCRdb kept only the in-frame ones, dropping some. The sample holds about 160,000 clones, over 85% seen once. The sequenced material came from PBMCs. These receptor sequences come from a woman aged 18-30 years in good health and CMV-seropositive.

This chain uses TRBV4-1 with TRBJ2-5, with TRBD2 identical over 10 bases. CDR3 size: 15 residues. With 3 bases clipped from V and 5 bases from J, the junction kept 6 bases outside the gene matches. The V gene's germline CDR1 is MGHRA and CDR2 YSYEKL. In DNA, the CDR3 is TGCGCCAGCAGCCACCTAGCGGGAGCTGGGGAGACCCAGTACTTC. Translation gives CASSHLAGAGETQYF.

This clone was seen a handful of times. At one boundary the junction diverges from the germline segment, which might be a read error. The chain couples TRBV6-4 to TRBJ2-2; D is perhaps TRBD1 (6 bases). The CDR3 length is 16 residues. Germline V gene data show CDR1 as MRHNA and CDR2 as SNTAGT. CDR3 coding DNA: TGTGCCAGCAGTCACTCCTTGGCAGGGGTCACCGGGGAGCTGTTTTTT. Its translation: CASSHSLAGVTGELFF.

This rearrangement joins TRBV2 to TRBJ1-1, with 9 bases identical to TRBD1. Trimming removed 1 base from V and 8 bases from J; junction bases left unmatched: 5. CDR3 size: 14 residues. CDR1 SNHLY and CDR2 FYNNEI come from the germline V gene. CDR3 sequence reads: CASSEGRDRVEAFF. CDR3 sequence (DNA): TGTGCCAGCAGTGAAGGAAGGGACAGGGTCGAAGCTTTCTTT.

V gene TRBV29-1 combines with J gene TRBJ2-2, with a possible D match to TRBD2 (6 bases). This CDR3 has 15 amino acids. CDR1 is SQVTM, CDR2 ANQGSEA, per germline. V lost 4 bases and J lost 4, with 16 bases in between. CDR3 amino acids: CSVGTQRATTGELFF. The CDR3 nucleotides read TGCAGCGTTGGGACCCAGCGGGCCACCACCGGGGAGCTGTTTTTT.

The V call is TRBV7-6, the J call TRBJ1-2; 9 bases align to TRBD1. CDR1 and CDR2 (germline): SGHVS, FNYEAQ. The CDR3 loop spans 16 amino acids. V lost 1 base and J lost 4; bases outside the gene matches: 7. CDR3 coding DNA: TGTGCCAGCAGCTTAGGAGGACAGGGGAGCTTCTATGGCTACACCTTC. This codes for CASSLGGQGSFYGYTF. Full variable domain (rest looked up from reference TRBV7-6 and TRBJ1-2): GAGVSQSPRYKVTKRGQDVALRCDPISGHVSLYWYRQALGQGPEFLTYFNYEAQQDKSGLPNDRFSAERPEGSISTLTIQRTEQRDSAMYRCASSLGGQGSFYGYTFGSGTRLTVV.

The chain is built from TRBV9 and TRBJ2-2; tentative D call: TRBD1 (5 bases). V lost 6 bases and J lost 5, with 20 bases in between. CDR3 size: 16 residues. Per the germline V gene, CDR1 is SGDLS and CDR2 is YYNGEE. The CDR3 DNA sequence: TGTGCCAGCACCATCACCCAGCTTACAGGTACCGGGGAGCTGTTTTTT. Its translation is CASTITQLTGTGELFF.

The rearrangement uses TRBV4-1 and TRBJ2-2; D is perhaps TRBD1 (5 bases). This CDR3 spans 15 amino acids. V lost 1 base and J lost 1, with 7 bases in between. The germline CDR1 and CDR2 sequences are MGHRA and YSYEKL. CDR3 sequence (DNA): TGCGCCAGCAGCCAAGGGCAGGGGAACACCGGGGAGCTGTTTTTT. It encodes CASSQGQGNTGELFF.

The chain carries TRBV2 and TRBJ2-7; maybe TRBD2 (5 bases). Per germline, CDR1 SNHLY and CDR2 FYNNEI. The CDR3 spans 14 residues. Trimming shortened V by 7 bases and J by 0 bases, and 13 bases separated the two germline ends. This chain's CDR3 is CASTQREGSYEQYF. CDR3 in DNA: TGTGCCAGCACCCAAAGAGAGGGCTCCTACGAGCAGTACTTC. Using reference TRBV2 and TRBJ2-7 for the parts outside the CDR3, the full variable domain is EPEVTQTPSHQVTQMGQEVILRCVPISNHLYFYWYRQILGQKVEFLVSFYNNEISEKSEIFDDQFSVERPDGSNFTLKIRSTKLEDSAMYFCASTQREGSYEQYFGPGTRLTVT.

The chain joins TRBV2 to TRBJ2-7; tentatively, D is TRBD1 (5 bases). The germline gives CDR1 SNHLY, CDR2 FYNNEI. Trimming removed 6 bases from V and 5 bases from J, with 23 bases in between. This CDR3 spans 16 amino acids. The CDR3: CASSLLRKGPYNEQYF. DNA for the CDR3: TGTGCCAGCAGCCTCTTGCGGAAGGGGCCATACAACGAGCAGTACTTC.

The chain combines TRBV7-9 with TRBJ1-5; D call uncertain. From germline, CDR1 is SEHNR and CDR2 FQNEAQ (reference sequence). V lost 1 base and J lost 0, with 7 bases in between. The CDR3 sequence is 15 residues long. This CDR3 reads CASSLGAYSNQPQHF. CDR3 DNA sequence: TGTGCCAGCAGCTTAGGGGCGTATAGCAATCAGCCCCAGCATTTT.

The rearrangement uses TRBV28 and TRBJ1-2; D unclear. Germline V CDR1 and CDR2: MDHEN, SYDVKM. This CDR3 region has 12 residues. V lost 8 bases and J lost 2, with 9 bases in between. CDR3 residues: CASGPGNYGYTF. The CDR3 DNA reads TGTGCCAGCGGGCCTGGGAACTATGGCTACACCTTC.

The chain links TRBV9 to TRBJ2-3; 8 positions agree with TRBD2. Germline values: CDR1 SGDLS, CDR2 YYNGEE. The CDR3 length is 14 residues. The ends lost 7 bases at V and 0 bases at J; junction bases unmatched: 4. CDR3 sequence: CASGPGGSTDTQYF. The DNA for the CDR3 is TGTGCCAGCGGACCGGGGGGGAGCACAGATACGCAGTATTTT.

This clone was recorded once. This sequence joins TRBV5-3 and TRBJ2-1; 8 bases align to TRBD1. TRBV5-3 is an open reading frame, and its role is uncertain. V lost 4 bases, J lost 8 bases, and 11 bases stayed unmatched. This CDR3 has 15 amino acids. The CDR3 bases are TGTGCCAGAAGCGGAGCGGACAGGGTGTATGATGAGCAGTTCTTC. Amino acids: CARSGADRVYDEQFF.

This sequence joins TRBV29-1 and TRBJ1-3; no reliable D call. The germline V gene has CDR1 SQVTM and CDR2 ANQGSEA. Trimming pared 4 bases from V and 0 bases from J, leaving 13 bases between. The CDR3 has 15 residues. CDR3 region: CSVVVRRSSGNTIYF. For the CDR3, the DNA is TGCAGCGTTGTGGTCAGGCGAAGCTCTGGAAACACCATATATTTT.

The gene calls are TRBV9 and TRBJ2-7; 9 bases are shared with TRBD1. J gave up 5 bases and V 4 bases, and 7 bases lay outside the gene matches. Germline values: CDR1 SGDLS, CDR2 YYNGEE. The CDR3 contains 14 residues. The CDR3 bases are TGTGCCAGCAGCCTCTCGGGGACAGGGAACGAGCAGTACTTC. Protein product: CASSLSGTGNEQYF.

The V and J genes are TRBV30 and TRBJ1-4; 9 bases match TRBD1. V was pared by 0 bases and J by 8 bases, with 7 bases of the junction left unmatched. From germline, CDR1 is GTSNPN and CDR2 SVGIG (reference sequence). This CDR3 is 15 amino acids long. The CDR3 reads CAWSVVIGTGEKLFF. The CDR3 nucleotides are TGTGCCTGGAGTGTTGTAATTGGGACAGGGGAAAAACTGTTTTTT.

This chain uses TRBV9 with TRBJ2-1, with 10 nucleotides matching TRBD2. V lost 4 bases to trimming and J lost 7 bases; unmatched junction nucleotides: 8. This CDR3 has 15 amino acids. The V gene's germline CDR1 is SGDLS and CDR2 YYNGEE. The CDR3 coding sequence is TGTGCCAGCAGCACGGCTAGCGGGAGTAGGAATGAGCAGTTCTTC. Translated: CASSTASGSRNEQFF.

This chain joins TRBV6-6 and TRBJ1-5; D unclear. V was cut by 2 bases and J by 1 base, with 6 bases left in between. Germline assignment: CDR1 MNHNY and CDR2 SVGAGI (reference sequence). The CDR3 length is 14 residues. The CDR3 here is CASSYPVSNQPQHF. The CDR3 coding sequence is TGTGCCAGCAGTTACCCTGTGAGCAATCAGCCCCAGCATTTT.

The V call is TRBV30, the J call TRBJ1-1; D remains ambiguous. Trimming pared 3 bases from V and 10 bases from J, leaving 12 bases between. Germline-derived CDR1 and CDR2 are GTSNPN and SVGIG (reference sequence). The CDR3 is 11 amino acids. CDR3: CAWSGPGTAFF. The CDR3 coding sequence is TGTGCCTGGAGCGGTCCGGGAACAGCTTTCTTT.

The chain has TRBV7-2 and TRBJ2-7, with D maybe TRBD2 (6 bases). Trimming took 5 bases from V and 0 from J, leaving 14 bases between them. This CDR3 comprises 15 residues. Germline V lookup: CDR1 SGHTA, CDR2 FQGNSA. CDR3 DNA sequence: TGTGCCAGCAGCCGGGGGTCAGGGAGCTCCTACGAGCAGTACTTC. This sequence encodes CASSRGSGSSYEQYF.

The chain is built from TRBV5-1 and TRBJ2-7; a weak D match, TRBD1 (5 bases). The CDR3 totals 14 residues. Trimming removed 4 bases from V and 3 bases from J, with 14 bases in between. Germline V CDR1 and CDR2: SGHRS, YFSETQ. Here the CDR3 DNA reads TGCGCCAGCAGCCTCAAAGGGCAGGGCTACGAGCAGTACTTC. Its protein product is CASSLKGQGYEQYF.

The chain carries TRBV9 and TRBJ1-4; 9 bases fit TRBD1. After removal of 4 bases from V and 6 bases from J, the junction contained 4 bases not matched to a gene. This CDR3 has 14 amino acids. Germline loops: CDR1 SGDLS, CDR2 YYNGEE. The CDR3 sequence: CASSLDRGHEKLFF. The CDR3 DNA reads TGTGCCAGCAGCCTGGACAGGGGTCATGAAAAACTGTTTTTT.

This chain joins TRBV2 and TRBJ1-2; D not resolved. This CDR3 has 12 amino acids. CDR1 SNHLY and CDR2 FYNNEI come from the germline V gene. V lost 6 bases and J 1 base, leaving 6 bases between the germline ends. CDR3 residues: CASSRSNYGYTF. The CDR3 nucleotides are TGTGCCAGCAGCAGAAGTAACTATGGCTACACCTTC.

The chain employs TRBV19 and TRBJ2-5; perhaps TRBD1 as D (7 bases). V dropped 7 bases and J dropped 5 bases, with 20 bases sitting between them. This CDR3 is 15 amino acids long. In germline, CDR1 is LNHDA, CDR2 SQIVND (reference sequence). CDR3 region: CASTPRRDSGETQYF. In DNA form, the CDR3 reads TGTGCCAGTACCCCTCGCCGGGACAGCGGGGAGACCCAGTACTTC.

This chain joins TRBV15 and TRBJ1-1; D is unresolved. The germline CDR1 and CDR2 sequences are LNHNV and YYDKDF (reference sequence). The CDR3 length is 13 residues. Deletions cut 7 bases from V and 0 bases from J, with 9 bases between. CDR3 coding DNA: TGTGCCACCAACCAGGCCATGAACACTGAAGCTTTCTTT. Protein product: CATNQAMNTEAFF.

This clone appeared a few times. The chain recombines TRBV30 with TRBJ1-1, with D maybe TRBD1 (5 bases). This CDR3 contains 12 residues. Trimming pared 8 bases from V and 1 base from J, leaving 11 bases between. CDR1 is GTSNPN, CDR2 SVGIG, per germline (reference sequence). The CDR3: CAGAGSNTEAFF. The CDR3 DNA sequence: TGTGCCGGGGCGGGATCGAACACTGAAGCTTTCTTT. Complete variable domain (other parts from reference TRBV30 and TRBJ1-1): SQTIHQWPATLVQPVGSPLSLECTVEGTSNPNLYWYRQAAGRGLQLLFYSVGIGQISSEVPQNLSASRPQDRQFILSSKKLLLSDSGFYLCAGAGSNTEAFFGQGTRLTVV.

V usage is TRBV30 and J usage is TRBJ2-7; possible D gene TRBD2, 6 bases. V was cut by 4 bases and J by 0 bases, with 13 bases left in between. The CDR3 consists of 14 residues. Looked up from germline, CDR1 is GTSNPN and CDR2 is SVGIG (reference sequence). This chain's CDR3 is CAWTRLVNSYEQYF. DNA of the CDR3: TGTGCCTGGACCCGACTAGTAAACTCCTACGAGCAGTACTTC.

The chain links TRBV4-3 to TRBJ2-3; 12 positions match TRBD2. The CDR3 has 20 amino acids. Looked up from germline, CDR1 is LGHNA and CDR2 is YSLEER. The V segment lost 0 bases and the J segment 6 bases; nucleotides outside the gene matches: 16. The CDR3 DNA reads TGCGCCAGCAGCCAAGACTTATTCGGGCGACTAGCGGGAGTTGGGGATACGCAGTATTTT. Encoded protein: CASSQDLFGRLAGVGDTQYF.

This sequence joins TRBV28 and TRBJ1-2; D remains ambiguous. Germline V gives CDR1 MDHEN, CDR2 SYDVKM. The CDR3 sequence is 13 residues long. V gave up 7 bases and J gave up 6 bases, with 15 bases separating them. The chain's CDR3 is CASKAGNRHGYTF. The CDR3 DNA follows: TGTGCCAGCAAGGCGGGGAATCGGCATGGCTACACCTTC.

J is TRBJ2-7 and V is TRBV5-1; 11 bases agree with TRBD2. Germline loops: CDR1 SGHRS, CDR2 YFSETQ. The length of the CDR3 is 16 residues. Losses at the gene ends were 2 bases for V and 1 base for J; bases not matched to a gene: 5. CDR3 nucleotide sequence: TGCGCCAGCAGCTTACATACTAGCGGGAGTTCCTACGAGCAGTACTTC. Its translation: CASSLHTSGSSYEQYF.

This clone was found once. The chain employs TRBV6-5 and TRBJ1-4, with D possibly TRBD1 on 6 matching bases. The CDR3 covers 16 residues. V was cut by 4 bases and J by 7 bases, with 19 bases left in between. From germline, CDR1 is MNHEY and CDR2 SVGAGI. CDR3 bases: TGTGCCAGCAGTTTTAGAGGCAGGGGTGGGAGTGAAAAACTGTTTTTT. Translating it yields CASSFRGRGGSEKLFF.

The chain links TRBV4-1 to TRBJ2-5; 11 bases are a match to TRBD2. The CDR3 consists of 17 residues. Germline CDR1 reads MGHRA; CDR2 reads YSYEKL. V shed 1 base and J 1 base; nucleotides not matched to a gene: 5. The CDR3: CASSQGLAGIFQETQYF. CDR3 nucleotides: TGCGCCAGCAGCCAAGGACTAGCGGGAATCTTCCAAGAGACCCAGTACTTC.